This T cell receptor (beta chain) came from a study of cytomegalovirus exposure and HLA in healthy donors. As to this clone: Its target is not known.

V was clipped by 0 bases and J by 2 bases; unmatched bases: 4. Per germline, CDR1 SGDLS and CDR2 YYNGEE. The length of the CDR3 is 15 residues. Study-wide findings and caveats: Later analysis found that TCR beta chains associated with HLA were more clonally expanded than other, equally common chains.

Primers included in the PCR were 60 Vbeta and 13 Jbeta primers. In the authors' methods: Per a later analysis, the number of unique TCR beta chains was approximately 73 million, of which 8.5 million to 11 million were shared. Some clones are missing from TCRdb's copy, which holds only in-frame ones; the method was immunoSEQ multiplex PCR. V, J and clone size are taken as reported in that table, and D and trimming were inferred from the DNA itself. The sample shows around 160,000 clones, roughly 80% of them seen only once. Sequencing was performed on PBMCs. The sequence was collected from a woman aged 40 to 49 in good health and CMV-seropositive. The chain couples TRBV9 to TRBJ2-7, with 8 bases that match TRBD2. Here the CDR3 reads CASSVASGRAYEQYF. Here the CDR3 DNA reads TGTGCCAGCAGCGTAGCCTCCGGGAGGGCCTACGAGCAGTACTTC.